The rows below give T cell receptor beta chains drawn from one sample of a study of blood T cell repertoires in COVID-19. The assay was immunoSEQ multiplex PCR, and TCRdb's table has in-frame clones only and misses some. Here the sample spans 50,000 to 80,000 clones, around 83% being singletons. The specimen was peripheral blood. These receptors came from a woman aged 55-69 years with acute or convalescent COVID-19. The CDR3 runs from the conserved cysteine through the conserved F or W. A D gene is named only where the DNA matches it firmly.

D	J	V	CDR3
.	TRBJ2-7	TRBV10-2	CASSEYKGGTFPYEQYF
.	TRBJ2-6	TRBV3-1/TRBV3-2	CASSQVGLSSGANVLTF
.	TRBJ1-1	TRBV11-2	CASRPTRDTEAFF
TRBD1	TRBJ1-4	TRBV19	CASSGPGTGDEKLFF
TRBD1	TRBJ2-1	TRBV24-1	CATSDFPGQNYNEQFF
.	TRBJ2-7	TRBV2	CASGDSYEQYF
.	TRBJ1-1	TRBV18	CASSPGQNTEAFF
.	TRBJ1-2	TRBV29-1	CSVEQGLYGYTF
TRBD2	TRBJ2-1	TRBV5-4	CASSLGRGGYNEQFF
.	TRBJ2-3	TRBV24-1	CATSDLGVGDTQYF
.	TRBJ1-1	TRBV5-4	CASSLVGRAYTEAFF
.	TRBJ1-4	TRBV18	CASSPELRATNEKLFF
.	TRBJ2-3	TRBV11-2	CASSRGIGSSDTQYF
TRBD1	TRBJ1-1	TRBV2	CASRMGQPKAFF
.	TRBJ2-7	TRBV6-5	CASSYGGASYEQYF
TRBD2	TRBJ2-1	TRBV19	CAASGGAGTEQFF
.	TRBJ2-7	TRBV6-5	CASYGQQGGEQYF
TRBD2	TRBJ2-1	TRBV7-2	CASSLGGLAGAGTSPEQFF
.	TRBJ1-2	TRBV7-9	CASSSTVNYGYTF
.	TRBJ1-1	TRBV6-5	CASSQENMNTEAFF
TRBD1	TRBJ2-4	TRBV5-1	CASSSPSVRETGGEGKNIQYF
.	TRBJ2-3	TRBV27	CASSHLGGLETDTQYF
TRBD1	TRBJ1-2	TRBV5-6	CASRETGYGYTF
.	TRBJ1-2	TRBV25-1	CASSEYIYGYTF
.	TRBJ1-1	TRBV21-1	CASSPSDRRSTLNTEAFF
TRBD2	TRBJ2-3	TRBV6-5	CASSSRTSGGGTQYF
.	TRBJ1-5	TRBV7-9	CASSLRPQAFDQPQHF
.	TRBJ1-1	TRBV27	CASSSGLRDDEAFF
.	TRBJ1-1	TRBV7-9	CASSPRVQNTEAFF
.	TRBJ2-2	TRBV5-6	CASSLGTSNTGELFF
TRBD1	TRBJ1-1	TRBV19	CASSIRDRGPFGTEAFF
.	TRBJ2-6	TRBV6-4	CASSDSTSGANVLTF
.	TRBJ1-5	TRBV3-1/TRBV3-2	CASSQESWVGQGNQPQHF
TRBD1	TRBJ2-3	TRBV9	CASSPRQGQPTDTQYF
TRBD1	TRBJ1-1	TRBV6-5	CASSYRPGTGGEAFF
.	TRBJ1-3	TRBV7-9	CASGPQGSGNTIYF
TRBD1	TRBJ1-2	TRBV5-1	CASSWGQGYHGYTF
TRBD1	TRBJ2-6	TRBV6-6	CASSRGPGANVLTF
TRBD1	TRBJ1-2	TRBV19	CASSPGTGSWHGYTF
.	TRBJ1-5	TRBV7-2	CASSLGRGGNQPQHF
TRBD2	TRBJ2-3	TRBV5-1	CASSLKLAQGDTQYF
TRBD1	TRBJ1-1	TRBV15	CATSRPTTGKAEAFF
TRBD1	TRBJ1-1	TRBV27	CASSSPGGKMNTEAFF
TRBD1	TRBJ1-5	TRBV12-3/TRBV12-4	CASSRGQVAQHF
TRBD1	TRBJ2-7	TRBV5-1	CASSFLTGNYEQYF